The 2 T cell receptor beta chains listed next were all sequenced from one sample in a study of T cell repertoires in cytomegalovirus infection. TCRdb itself ran the reads through MiXCR, one entry per CDR3 protein. The data hold approximately 550,000 distinct CDR3 sequences, with 16% observed a single time. The material sequenced was CD8+ T cells from PBMCs. These receptors originate from a human donor in good health (CMV status not recorded). Some clones in this sample may be carry-over from other donors' samples.

The V call is TRBV24-1, the J call TRBJ2-6, with D perhaps TRBD1 (6 bases). V lost 3 bases and J 1 base, leaving 18 bases between the germline ends. There are 19 residues in the CDR3. Germline V gene lookup returns CDR1 KGHDR and CDR2 SFDVKD. The DNA of the CDR3 is TGTGCCACCAGTGATGAGGAGCTCAGGGGAAGGTCTGGGGCCAACGTCCTGACTTTC. Its translation is CATSDEELRGRSGANVLTF.

In its sample, this clonotype was seen a few times. This chain connects TRBV27 to TRBJ2-5; D is undetermined. Germline-derived CDR1 and CDR2 are MNHEY and SMNVEV (reference sequence). V lost 8 bases, J lost 4 bases, and 5 bases lay in between. The CDR3 is 10 amino acids. The CDR3 DNA reads as TGTGCCAGCGCGAGAGAGACCCAGTACTTC. It encodes CASARETQYF.